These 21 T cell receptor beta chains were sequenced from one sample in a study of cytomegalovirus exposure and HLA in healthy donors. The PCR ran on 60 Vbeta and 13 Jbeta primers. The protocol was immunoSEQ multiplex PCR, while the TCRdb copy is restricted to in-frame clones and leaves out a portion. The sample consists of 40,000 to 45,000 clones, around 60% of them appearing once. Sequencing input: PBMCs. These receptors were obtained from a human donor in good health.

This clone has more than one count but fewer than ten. CDR3 nucleotides: TGTGCCAGCAGCGGAGCCCCAACTAGCGGAGAGACCCAGTACTTC. Its translation is CASSGAPTSGETQYF. The chain recombines TRBV9 with TRBJ2-5, with 8 bases matching TRBD2. The CDR3 has 15 residues. Germline V gene sequence: CDR1 SGDLS, CDR2 YYNGEE. V dropped 3 bases and J dropped 4; count of bases not matched to a gene: 8.

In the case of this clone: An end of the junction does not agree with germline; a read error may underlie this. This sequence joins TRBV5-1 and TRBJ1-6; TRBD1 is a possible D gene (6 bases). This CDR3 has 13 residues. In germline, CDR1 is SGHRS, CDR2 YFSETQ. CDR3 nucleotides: TGCGCCAGCAGCTTGGGGGTGGCGGGGGACATCACCTTT. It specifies CASSLGVAGDITF. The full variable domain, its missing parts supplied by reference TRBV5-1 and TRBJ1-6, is KAGVTQTPRYLIKTRGQQVTLSCSPISGHRSVSWYQQTPGQGLQFLFEYFSETQRNKGNFPGRFSGRQFSNSRSEMNVSTLELGDSALYLCASSLGVAGDITFGNGTRLTVT.

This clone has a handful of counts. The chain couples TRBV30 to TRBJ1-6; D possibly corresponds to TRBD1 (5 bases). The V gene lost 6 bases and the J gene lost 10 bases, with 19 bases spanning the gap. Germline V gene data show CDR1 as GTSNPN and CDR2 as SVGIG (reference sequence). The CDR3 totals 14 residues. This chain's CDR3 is CACAGGEVGSPLHF. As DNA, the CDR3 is TGTGCCTGCGCGGGGGGGGAGGTGGGATCACCCCTCCACTTT.

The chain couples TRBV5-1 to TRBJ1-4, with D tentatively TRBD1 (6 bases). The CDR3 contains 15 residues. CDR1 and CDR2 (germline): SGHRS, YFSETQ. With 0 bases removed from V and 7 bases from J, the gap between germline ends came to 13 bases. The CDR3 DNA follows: TGCGCCAGCAGCTTGGAGGCCAGGGGCAGTGAAAAACTGTTTTTT. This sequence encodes CASSLEARGSEKLFF.

The CDR3 protein is CASSPRGSSSPLHF. The DNA of the CDR3 is TGTGCCAGCTCGCCTCGAGGATCGTCCTCACCCCTCCACTTT. J is TRBJ1-6 and V is TRBV2; D remains unclear. The CDR3 consists of 14 residues. CDR1 SNHLY and CDR2 FYNNEI come from the germline V gene. V shed 8 bases and J shed 10 bases, with 18 bases lying between them.

The CDR3 DNA sequence: TGTGCCAGCAGCTTCCTTCCCGTCAGTGAGCAGTTCTTC. Translation: CASSFLPVSEQFF. The chain links TRBV11-2 to TRBJ2-1; D is unresolved. The CDR3 runs 13 residues. Germline V gene lookup returns CDR1 SGHAT and CDR2 FQNNGV. Trimming pared 3 bases from V and 9 bases from J, leaving 12 bases between.

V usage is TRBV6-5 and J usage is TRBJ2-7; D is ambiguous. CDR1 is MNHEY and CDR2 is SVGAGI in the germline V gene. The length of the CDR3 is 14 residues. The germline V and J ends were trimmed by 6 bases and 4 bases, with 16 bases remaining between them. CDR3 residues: CASSTALTRYEQYF. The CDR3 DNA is TGTGCCAGCAGCACCGCCCTGACACGATACGAGCAGTACTTC.

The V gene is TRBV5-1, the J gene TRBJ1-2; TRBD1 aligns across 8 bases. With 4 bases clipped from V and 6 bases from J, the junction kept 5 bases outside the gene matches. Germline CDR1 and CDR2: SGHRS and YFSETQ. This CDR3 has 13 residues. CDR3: CASSKGQVDGYTF. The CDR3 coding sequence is TGCGCCAGCAGCAAGGGACAGGTCGATGGCTACACCTTC.

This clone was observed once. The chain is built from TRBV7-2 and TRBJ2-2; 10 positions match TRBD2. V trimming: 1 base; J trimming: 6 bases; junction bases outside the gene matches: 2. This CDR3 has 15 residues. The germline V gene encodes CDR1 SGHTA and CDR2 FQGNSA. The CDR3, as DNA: TGTGCCAGCAGCTTAGGGCTAGCGGGGGCCGGGGAGCTGTTTTTT. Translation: CASSLGLAGAGELFF.

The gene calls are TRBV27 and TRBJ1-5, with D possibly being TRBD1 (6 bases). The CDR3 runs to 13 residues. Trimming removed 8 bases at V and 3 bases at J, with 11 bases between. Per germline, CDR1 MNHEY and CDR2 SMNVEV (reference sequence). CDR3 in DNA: TGTGCCAGCGCACGGGGGGCCAATCAGCCCCAGCATTTT. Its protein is CASARGANQPQHF.

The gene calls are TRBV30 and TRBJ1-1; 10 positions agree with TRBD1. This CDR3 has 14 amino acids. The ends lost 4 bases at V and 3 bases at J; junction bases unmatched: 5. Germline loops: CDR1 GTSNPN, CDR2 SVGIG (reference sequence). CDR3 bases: TGTGCCTGGACCCCGGACAGGGGGTACACTGAAGCTTTCTTT. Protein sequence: CAWTPDRGYTEAFF.

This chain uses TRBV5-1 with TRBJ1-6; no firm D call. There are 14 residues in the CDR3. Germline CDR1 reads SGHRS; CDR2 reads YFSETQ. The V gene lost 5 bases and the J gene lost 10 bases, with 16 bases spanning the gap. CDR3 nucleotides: TGCGCCAGCAGAGATGGTCAGGAGGTGTCACCCCTCCACTTT. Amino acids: CASRDGQEVSPLHF.

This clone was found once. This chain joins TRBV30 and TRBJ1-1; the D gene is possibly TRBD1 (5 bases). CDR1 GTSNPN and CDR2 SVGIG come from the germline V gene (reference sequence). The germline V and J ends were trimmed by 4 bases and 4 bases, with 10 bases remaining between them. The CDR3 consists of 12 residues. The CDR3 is CAWTGGGTEAFF. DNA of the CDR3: TGTGCCTGGACGGGGGGGGGCACTGAAGCTTTCTTT.

The CDR3: CASGGADTDTQYF. CDR3 DNA sequence: TGTGCCAGCGGGGGGGCCGACACAGATACGCAGTATTTT. The rearrangement uses TRBV7-3 and TRBJ2-3, with D maybe TRBD2 (7 bases). CDR3 size: 13 residues. Germline V lookup: CDR1 SGHTA, CDR2 FQGTGA. V was shortened by 8 bases and J by 2 bases, with 11 bases between the two germline ends.

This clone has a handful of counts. CDR3 in DNA: TGTGCCAGCAGGGGTACAGGGGGCAGTCAGCCCCAGCATTTT. This codes for CASRGTGGSQPQHF. This chain links TRBV28 with TRBJ1-5; TRBD1 matches at 9 bases. Unmatched junction bases numbered 6, after V lost 6 bases and J lost 6 bases. Germline lookup yields CDR1 MDHEN and CDR2 SYDVKM. The CDR3 has 14 residues.

The CDR3 here is CASSRADGGSYEQYF. CDR3 coding DNA: TGTGCCAGCAGTCGAGCCGACGGGGGCTCCTACGAGCAGTACTTC. This chain connects TRBV4-2 to TRBJ2-7; possibly TRBD2 for D (6 bases). The V and J ends lost 6 bases and 0 bases respectively, with 15 bases between them. The CDR3 is 15 residues long. The germline CDR1 and CDR2 sequences are LGHNA and YNFKEQ.

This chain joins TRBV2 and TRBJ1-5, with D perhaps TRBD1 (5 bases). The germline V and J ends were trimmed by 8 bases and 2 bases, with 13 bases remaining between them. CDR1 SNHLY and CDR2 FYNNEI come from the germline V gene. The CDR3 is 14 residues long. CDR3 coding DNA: TGTGCCAGCGCGCGGACAACCGGCAATCAGCCCCAGCATTTT. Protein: CASARTTGNQPQHF.

CDR3 sequence: CASSAGGRTNEKLFF. DNA for the CDR3: TGTGCCAGCAGCGCAGGGGGGCGGACTAATGAAAAACTGTTTTTT. The gene calls are TRBV9 and TRBJ1-4; TRBD1 agrees at 7 bases. This CDR3 has 15 amino acids. Germline CDR1 and CDR2: SGDLS and YYNGEE. Trimming took 3 bases from V and 2 from J; bases not matched to a gene: 4.

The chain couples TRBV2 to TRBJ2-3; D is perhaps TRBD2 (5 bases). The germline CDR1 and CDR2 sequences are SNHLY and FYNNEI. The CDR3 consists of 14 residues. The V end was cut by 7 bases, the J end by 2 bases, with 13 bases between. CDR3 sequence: CASKASRNTDTQYF. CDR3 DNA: TGTGCCAGCAAGGCTAGCAGAAACACAGATACGCAGTATTTT.

In nucleotides, the CDR3 is TGTGCCAGCAGTGAATGGAGGACAGGGACAGATACGCAGTATTTT. This codes for CASSEWRTGTDTQYF. The chain couples TRBV2 to TRBJ2-3, with 8 bases lining up with TRBD1. The CDR3 sequence is 15 residues long. The J segment lost 3 bases and the V segment lost 2 bases, leaving 4 bases of the junction unmatched. The germline V gene encodes CDR1 SNHLY and CDR2 FYNNEI. The whole variable domain, filled in from reference TRBV2 and TRBJ2-3, reads EPEVTQTPSHQVTQMGQEVILRCVPISNHLYFYWYRQILGQKVEFLVSFYNNEISEKSEIFDDQFSVERPDGSNFTLKIRSTKLEDSAMYFCASSEWRTGTDTQYFGPGTRLTVL.

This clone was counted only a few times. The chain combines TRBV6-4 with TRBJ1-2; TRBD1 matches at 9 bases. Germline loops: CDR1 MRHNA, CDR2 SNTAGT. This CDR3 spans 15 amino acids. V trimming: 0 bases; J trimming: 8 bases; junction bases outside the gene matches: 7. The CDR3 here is CASSDSGTGLGGYTF. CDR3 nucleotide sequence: TGTGCCAGCAGTGACTCCGGGACAGGGTTAGGCGGCTACACCTTC.